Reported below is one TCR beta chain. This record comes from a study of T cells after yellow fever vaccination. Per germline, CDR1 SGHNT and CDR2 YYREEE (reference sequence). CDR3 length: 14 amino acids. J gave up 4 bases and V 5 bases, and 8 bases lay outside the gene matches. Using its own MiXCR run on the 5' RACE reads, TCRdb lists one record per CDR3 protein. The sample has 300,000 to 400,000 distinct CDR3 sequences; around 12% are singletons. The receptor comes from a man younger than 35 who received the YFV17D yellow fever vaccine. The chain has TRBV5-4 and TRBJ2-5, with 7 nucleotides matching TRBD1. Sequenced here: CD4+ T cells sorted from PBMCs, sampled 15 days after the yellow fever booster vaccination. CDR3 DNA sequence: TGTGCCAGCAGGCCAGACAGGGTTGTAGAGACCCAGTACTTC. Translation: CASRPDRVVETQYF.